Detailed here is one TCR beta chain. No antigen is known for it. Base qualities were left out, and no much larger clone turns up one base away. This sample was included in a study of blood T cell repertoires in COVID-19 (dated by TCRdb to between 2020 and 2021). About the study as a whole: Samples from collaborators originated in the United States, Italy and Spain and spanned both the acute and convalescent phases of COVID-19. Deeply sampled blood TCRbeta repertoires from subjects exposed to, actively infected with, or recovered from COVID-19 were included in the dataset. The material from the prospective study consisted of cDNA or gDNA derived from T cells, B-cell-depleted T cells, or PBMCs. The repertoires were made available in a free public database intended to serve as a resource for research on the immune response to SARS-CoV-2. Nearly every sample came with metadata listing a de-identified subject ID, COVID-19 status, age in years and sex. Where HLA class I and class II types were available, the types were taken from metadata supplied by the sample provider, not from assay-based typing. Samples were obtained from the ongoing ImmuneRACE study (first 160 participants) and from 1,254 subjects provided by 6 global collaborators. Overall study outcomes, separate from this receptor: The amount of clinical and demographic metadata varied by source and participant and was provided uncurated.

The collaborating institutions used their own protocols to collect whole blood in K2EDTA tubes. Collaborator samples were shipped for TCRbeta analysis as frozen whole blood, isolated PBMCs, or DNA extracted from either sample type. The immunoSEQ Assay, a bias-controlled multiplex PCR, was used to amplify TCRbeta CDR3 regions from genomic DNA. In the paper's pipeline: The number of nucleated cells in each sample was estimated by amplification of reference gene primers within the assay. Sequence reads were collapsed and filtered to measure the absolute abundance of every unique TCRbeta CDR3 rearrangement. For each sample, productive Simpson clonality was calculated as the square root of Simpson's diversity index over productive rearrangements. The clones in this table, taken by TCRdb from immuneACCESS, are in-frame only. Not every clone is retained; where verified, under half of the shortfall comes from an unresolved V gene, and the cause of the rest is unknown. Clone size and the V and J calls come from that table; the DNA yielded D and trimming. In this sample the table shows under 200,000 clones, 70% to 90% of which occur a single time. Together, the top ten hold roughly 9.2% of the sample.

For this chain, trimming is 6 bases at the V end and 4 bases at the J end, and the number of junction bases without a gene match is 12. Reading from cysteine to phenylalanine, the CDR3 counts 15 amino acids. Of the read, only the CDR3 DNA is kept; its 45 bases are in frame from base 1. Via the germline V gene, CDR1 is SGDLS and CDR2 YYNGEE. The rearrangement joined TRBV9 to TRBJ1-2; 7 nucleotides in the junction match TRBD1. The sequencing sample was made of peripheral blood. The sequence was collected from a woman of 80 years or more with acute or convalescent COVID-19. The DNA sequence reads TGTGCCAGCACCCTTAGACAGGGCTCCCCCTATGGCTACACCTTC. It encodes CASTLRQGSPYGYTF.